This TCR beta chain was retrieved from a study of T cell changes during pregnancy in multiple sclerosis. Sequenced by immunoSEQ multiplex PCR; TCRdb stores in-frame clones only, minus some. Of some 38,000 clones listed, roughly 91% were seen once; the top ten hold more than 5.5%. This CDR3 comprises 16 residues. Germline assignment: CDR1 MGHRA and CDR2 YSYEKL. Germline trimming cut 6 bases from V and 6 bases from J; bases unmatched to any gene: 15. The TCR sequence derives from a female donor with multiple sclerosis, enrolled in a pregnancy study. The source was CD8+ T cells from peripheral blood mononuclear cells, collected in the third trimester of pregnancy. The V gene is TRBV4-1, the J gene TRBJ1-1, with TRBD1 identical over 8 bases. CDR3 sequence (DNA): TGCGCCAGCAGGGCTAAAGAGGACAGGGTAGAGGCTGAAGCTTTCTTT. This gives the protein CASRAKEDRVEAEAFF.